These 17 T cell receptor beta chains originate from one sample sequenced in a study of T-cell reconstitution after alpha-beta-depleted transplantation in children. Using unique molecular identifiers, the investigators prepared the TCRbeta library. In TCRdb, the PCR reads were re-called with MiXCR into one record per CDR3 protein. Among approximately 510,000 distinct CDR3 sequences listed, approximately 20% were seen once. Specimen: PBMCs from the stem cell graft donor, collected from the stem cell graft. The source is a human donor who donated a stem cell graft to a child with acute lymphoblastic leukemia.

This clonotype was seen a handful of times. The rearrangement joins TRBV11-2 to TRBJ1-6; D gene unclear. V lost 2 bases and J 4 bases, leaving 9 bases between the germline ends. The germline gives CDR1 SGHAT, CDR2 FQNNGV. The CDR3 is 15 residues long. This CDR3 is CASSLSDGYNSPLHF. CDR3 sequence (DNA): TGTGCCAGCAGCTTATCGGACGGGTATAATTCACCCCTCCACTTT.

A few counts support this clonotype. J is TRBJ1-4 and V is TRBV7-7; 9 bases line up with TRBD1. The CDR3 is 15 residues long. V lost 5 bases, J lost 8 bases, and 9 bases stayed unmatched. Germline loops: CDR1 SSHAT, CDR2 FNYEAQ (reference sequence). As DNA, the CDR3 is TGTGCCAGCAGCCTAACCGGGACAGGGCACGAAAAACTGTTTTTT. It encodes CASSLTGTGHEKLFF.

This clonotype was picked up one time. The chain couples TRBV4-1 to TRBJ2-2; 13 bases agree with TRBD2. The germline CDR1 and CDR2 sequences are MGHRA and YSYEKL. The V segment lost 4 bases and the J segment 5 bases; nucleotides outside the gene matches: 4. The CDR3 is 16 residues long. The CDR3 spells CASSPGLAGKTGELFF. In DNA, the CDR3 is TGCGCCAGCAGCCCGGGACTAGCGGGAAAAACCGGGGAGCTGTTTTTT.

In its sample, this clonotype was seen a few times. CDR3 protein: CASSPRGTGTEQYF. The CDR3 DNA is TGTGCCAGCAGCCCTCGAGGGACAGGGACCGAGCAGTACTTC. The genes are TRBV5-6 and TRBJ2-7, with 9 bases aligning to TRBD1. Trimming took 4 bases from V and 6 from J; bases not matched to a gene: 8. The germline CDR1 and CDR2 sequences are SGHDT and YYEEEE. The CDR3 consists of 14 residues.

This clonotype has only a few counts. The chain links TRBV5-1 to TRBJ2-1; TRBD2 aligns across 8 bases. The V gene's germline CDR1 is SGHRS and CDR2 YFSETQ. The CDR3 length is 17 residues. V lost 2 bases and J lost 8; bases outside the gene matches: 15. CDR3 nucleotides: TGCGCCAGCAGCTTTTTTGTGGTCGGGAGGGCCGTCGATGAGCAGTTCTTC. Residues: CASSFFVVGRAVDEQFF.

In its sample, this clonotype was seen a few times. The CDR3 region is CSARSRTGRTGELFF. The CDR3 nucleotides are TGCAGTGCTAGATCCAGGACAGGGCGCACCGGGGAGCTGTTTTTT. The chain combines TRBV20-1 with TRBJ2-2; 8 bases agree with TRBD1. CDR3 length: 15 residues. Germline V gives CDR1 DFQATT, CDR2 SNEGSKA (reference sequence). V shed 2 bases, J shed 4 bases, and the junction held 6 bases outside the gene matches.

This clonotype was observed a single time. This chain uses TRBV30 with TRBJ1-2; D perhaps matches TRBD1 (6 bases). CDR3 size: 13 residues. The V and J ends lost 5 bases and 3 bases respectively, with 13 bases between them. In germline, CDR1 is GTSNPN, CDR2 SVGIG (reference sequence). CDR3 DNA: TGTGCCTGGGGGGAAGGGGGAGACTATGGCTACACCTTC. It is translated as CAWGEGGDYGYTF.

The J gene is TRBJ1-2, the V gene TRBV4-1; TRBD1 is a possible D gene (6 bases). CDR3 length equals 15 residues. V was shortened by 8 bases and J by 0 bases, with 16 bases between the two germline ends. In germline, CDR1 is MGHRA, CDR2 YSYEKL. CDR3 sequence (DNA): TGCGCCAGCTTTTCGGGGGCACAGACTAACTATGGCTACACCTTC. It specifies CASFSGAQTNYGYTF.

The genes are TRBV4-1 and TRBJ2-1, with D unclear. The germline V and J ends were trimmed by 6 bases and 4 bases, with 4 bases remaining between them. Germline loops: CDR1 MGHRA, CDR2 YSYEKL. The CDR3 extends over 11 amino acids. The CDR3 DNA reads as TGCGCCAGCAGGGGATACAATGAGCAGTTCTTC. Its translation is CASRGYNEQFF.

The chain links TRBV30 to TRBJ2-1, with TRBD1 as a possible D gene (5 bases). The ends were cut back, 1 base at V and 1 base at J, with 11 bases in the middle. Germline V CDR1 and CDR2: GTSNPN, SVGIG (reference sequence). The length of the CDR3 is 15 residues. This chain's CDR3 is CAWSGGSISYNEQFF. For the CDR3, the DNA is TGTGCCTGGAGTGGGGGCAGTATTTCCTACAATGAGCAGTTCTTC. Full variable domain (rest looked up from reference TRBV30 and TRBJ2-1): SQTIHQWPATLVQPVGSPLSLECTVEGTSNPNLYWYRQAAGRGLQLLFYSVGIGQISSEVPQNLSASRPQDRQFILSSKKLLLSDSGFYLCAWSGGSISYNEQFFGPGTRLTVL.

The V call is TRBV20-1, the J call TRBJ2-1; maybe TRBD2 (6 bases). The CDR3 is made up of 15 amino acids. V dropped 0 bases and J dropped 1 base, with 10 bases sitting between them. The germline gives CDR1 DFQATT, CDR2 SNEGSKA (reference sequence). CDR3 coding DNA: TGCAGTGCTAGAGATTGGCGGGGTTCCTACAATGAGCAGTTCTTC. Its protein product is CSARDWRGSYNEQFF.

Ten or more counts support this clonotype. In nucleotides, the CDR3 is TGTGCCAGCAGCGTAGCGGGAGAGTCCTACAATGAGCAGTTCTTC. The encoded protein is CASSVAGESYNEQFF. The V and J genes are TRBV9 and TRBJ2-1; tentative D call: TRBD2 (6 bases). CDR1 and CDR2 from the germline V gene are SGDLS and YYNGEE. The V end was cut by 0 bases, the J end by 1 base, with 8 bases between. The CDR3 loop spans 15 amino acids. The full variable domain, its missing parts supplied by reference TRBV9 and TRBJ2-1, is DSGVTQTPKHLITATGQRVTLRCSPRSGDLSVYWYQQSLDQGLQFLIQYYNGEERAKGNILERFSAQQFPDLHSELNLSSLELGDSALYFCASSVAGESYNEQFFGPGTRLTVL.

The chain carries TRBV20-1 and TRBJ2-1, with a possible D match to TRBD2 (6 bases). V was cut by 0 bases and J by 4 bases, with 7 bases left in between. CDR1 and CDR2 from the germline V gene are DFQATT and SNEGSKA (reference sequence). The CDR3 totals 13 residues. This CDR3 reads CSAREAGYNEQFF. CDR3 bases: TGCAGTGCTAGAGAGGCGGGATACAATGAGCAGTTCTTC.

CDR3 sequence reads: CASTGQGPYEQYF. CDR3 in DNA: TGTGCCAGCACGGGACAGGGTCCCTACGAGCAGTACTTC. The rearrangement joins TRBV5-6 to TRBJ2-7; 9 nucleotides match TRBD1. The CDR3 is made up of 13 amino acids. Per germline, CDR1 SGHDT and CDR2 YYEEEE. Trimming cost V 6 bases and J 2 bases; bases outside gene matches: 3.

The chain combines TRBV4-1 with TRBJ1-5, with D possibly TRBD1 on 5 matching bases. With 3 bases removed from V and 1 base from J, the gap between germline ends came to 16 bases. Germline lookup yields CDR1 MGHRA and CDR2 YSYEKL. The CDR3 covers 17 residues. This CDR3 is CASSQGRAGKSNQPQHF. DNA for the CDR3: TGCGCCAGCAGCCAGGGGAGGGCAGGGAAGAGCAATCAGCCCCAGCATTTT.

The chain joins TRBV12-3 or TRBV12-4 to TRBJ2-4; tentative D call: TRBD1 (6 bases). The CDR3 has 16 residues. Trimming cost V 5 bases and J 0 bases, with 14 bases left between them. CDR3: CASSIQGPVAKNIQYF. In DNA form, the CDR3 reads TGTGCCAGCAGTATACAGGGTCCCGTAGCCAAAAACATTCAGTACTTC.

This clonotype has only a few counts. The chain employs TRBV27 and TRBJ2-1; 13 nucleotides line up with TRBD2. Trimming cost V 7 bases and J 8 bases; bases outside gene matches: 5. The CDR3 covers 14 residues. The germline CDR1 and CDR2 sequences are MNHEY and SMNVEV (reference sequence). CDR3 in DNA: TGTGCCAGCACCTCGGGACTAGCGGGACATGAGCAGTTCTTC. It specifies CASTSGLAGHEQFF.